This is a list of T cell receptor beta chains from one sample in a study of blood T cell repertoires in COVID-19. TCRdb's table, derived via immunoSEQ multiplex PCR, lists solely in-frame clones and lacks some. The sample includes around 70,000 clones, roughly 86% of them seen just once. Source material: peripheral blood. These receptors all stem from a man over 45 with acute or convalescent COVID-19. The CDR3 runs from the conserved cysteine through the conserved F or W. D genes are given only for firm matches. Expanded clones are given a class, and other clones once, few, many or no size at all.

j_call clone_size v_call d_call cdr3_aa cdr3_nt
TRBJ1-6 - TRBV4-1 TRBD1 CASSHPRTGGGSPLHF TGCGCCAGCAGCCATCCAAGGACAGGGGGCGGATCACCCCTCCACTTT
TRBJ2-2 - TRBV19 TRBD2 CASSPGLADGGTGELFF TGTGCCAGTAGCCCGGGACTAGCGGACGGTGGTACCGGGGAGCTGTTTTTT
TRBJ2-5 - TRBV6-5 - CASSPQGRETQYF TGTGCCAGCAGCCCACAGGGAAGAGAGACCCAGTACTTC
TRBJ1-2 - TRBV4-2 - CASSQAAQGGGYTF TGTGCCAGCAGCCAAGCCGCACAGGGCGGTGGCTACACCTTC
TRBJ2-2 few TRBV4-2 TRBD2 CASSQAGGNTGELFF TGTGCCAGCAGCCAAGCGGGGGGGAACACCGGGGAGCTGTTTTTT
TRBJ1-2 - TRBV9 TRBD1 CASSVVGTGGGSGYTF TGTGCCAGCAGCGTAGTTGGGACAGGGGGCGGAAGCGGCTACACCTTC
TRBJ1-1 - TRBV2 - CASSEWPGLQNTEAFF TGTGCCAGCAGTGAATGGCCGGGACTCCAGAACACTGAAGCTTTCTTT
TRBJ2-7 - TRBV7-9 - CASSLGHRVVRNEQYF TGTGCCAGCAGCTTAGGGCACAGGGTCGTAAGGAACGAGCAGTACTTC
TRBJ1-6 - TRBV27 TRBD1 CASSLSAGTGYSPLHF TGTGCCAGCAGTTTATCGGCCGGGACAGGTTATTCACCCCTCCACTTT
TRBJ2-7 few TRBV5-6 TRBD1 CASSLLRTGPYEQYF TGTGCCAGCAGCTTGCTAAGGACAGGGCCCTACGAGCAGTACTTC
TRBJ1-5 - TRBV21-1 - CASSPRDRSSTGPQHF TGTGCCAGCAGCCCCAGGGACAGGTCTAGTACGGGGCCCCAGCATTTT
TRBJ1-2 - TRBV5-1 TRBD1 CASSQTGGNGYTF TGCGCCAGCAGCCAAACAGGGGGCAATGGCTACACCTTC
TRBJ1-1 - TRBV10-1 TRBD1 CASSLQPGQEPHF TGCGCCAGCAGTCTCCAACCGGGACAGGAACCCCATTTT
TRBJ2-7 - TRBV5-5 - CASSFRDNRDEQYF TGTGCCAGCAGCTTCCGGGACAATCGGGACGAGCAGTACTTC
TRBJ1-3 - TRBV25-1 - CASGRESSSGNTIYF TGTGCCAGCGGGAGAGAATCTAGCTCTGGAAACACCATATATTTT
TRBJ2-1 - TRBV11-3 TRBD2 CASSATSGSNEQFF TGTGCCAGCAGCGCCACTAGCGGGAGTAATGAGCAGTTCTTC
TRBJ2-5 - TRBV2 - CASAIIVQETQYF TGTGCCAGCGCGATTATAGTGCAAGAGACCCAGTACTTC
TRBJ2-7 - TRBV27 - CASRVAGKQYF TGTGCCAGCAGAGTGGCGGGAAAGCAGTACTTC
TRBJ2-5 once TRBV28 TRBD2 CASSSRLAEETQYF TGTGCCAGCAGTTCTCGACTAGCAGAAGAGACCCAGTACTTC
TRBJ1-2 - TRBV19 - CATKGGHTF TGTGCCACCAAGGGGGGGCACACCTTC
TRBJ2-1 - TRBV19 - CASSISTSSYNEQFF TGTGCCAGTAGTATCTCGACATCCTCCTACAATGAGCAGTTCTTC
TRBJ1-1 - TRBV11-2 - CASGPGWGETLNTEAFF TGTGCCAGCGGACCGGGTTGGGGGGAGACCTTGAACACTGAAGCTTTCTTT
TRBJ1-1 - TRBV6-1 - CASSDRDKNTEAFF TGTGCCAGCAGTGACCGGGACAAGAACACTGAAGCTTTCTTT
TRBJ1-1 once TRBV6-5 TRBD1 CASSYGDRTNTEAFF TGTGCCAGCAGTTACGGGGACAGGACGAACACTGAAGCTTTCTTT
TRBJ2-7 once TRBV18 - CASSPRHDYEQYF TGTGCCAGCTCACCGCGGCACGACTACGAGCAGTACTTC
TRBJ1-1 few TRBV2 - CASSDPGILNTEAFF TGTGCCAGCAGTGACCCCGGGATCTTAAACACTGAAGCTTTCTTT
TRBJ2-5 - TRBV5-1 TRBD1 CASSLGQGEFSETQYF TGCGCCAGCAGCTTGGGTCAGGGGGAGTTTTCAGAGACCCAGTACTTC
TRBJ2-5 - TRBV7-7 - CASSPYFAGAIQETQYF TGTGCTAGCAGCCCGTACTTTGCGGGGGCAATCCAAGAGACCCAGTACTTC
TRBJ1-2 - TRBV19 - CASSIVPREGVIYGYTF TGTGCCAGTAGTATAGTCCCCAGGGAGGGGGTAATCTATGGCTACACCTTC
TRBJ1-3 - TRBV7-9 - CASSLGGRISGNTIYF TGTGCCAGCAGCTTAGGTGGCAGGATCTCTGGAAACACCATATATTTT
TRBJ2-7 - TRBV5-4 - CASSRSGSPYEQYF TGTGCCAGCAGCAGAAGCGGGTCCCCCTACGAGCAGTACTTC
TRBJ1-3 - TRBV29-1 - CSAAMRAGAGNTIYF TGCAGCGCCGCGATGAGGGCGGGCGCTGGAAACACCATATATTTT
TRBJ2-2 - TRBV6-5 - CASSPPHGELFF TGTGCCAGCAGTCCCCCACACGGGGAGCTGTTTTTT
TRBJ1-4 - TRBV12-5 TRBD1 CASGSIRRGPGDEKLFF TGTGCTAGTGGTTCCATTCGCAGGGGGCCGGGGGATGAAAAACTGTTTTTT
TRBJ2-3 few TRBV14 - CASSLSVDTQYF TGTGCCAGCAGCCTTAGCGTGGATACGCAGTATTTT
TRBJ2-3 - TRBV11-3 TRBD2 CASSAGLAGADTQYF TGTGCCAGCAGCGCGGGACTAGCGGGAGCAGATACGCAGTATTTT
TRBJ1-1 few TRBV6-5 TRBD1 CASSQSNRGLTEAFF TGTGCCAGCAGTCAATCAAACAGGGGGCTCACTGAAGCTTTCTTT
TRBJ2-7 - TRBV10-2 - CASSGTGSYEQYF TGCGCCAGCAGTGGAACGGGGTCTTACGAGCAGTACTTC
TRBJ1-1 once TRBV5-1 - CASSSEGVEYTEAFF TGCGCCAGCAGCTCCGAGGGGGTGGAGTACACTGAAGCTTTCTTT
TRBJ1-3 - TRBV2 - CASSGSTAGGGNTIYF TGTGCCAGCAGTGGATCGACAGCCGGCGGTGGAAACACCATATATTTT